The TCR beta chain under discussion was sequenced for a study of blood T cell repertoires in COVID-19. Study context: The United States, Italy and Spain were the sources of the acute and convalescent COVID-19 samples.

The CDR3 is 14 residues long. Between the trimmed V and J ends, which lost 6 bases and 9 bases, there was a span of 17 bases. Germline V gene sequence: CDR1 LNHDA, CDR2 SQIVND (reference sequence). Source study methods: Using reference gene primer amplification, nucleated cell counts were estimated. Method: immunoSEQ multiplex PCR; TCRdb's copy keeps in-frame clones and lacks some. V and J calls and clone size are those listed in that table; D and trimming were worked out from the DNA. The data show 200,000 to 250,000 clones, approximately 87% seen once. V is TRBV19 and J is TRBJ2-2; a weak D match, TRBD1 (6 bases). The receptor comes from a man in his sixties with acute or convalescent COVID-19. Input material: peripheral blood. CDR3 sequence: CASSPFLGAWELFF. The CDR3 bases are TGTGCCAGTAGCCCTTTTTTGGGGGCCTGGGAGCTGTTTTTT. The full variable domain, in which reference TRBV19 and TRBJ2-2 provide the parts outside the CDR3, is DGGITQSPKYLFRKEGQNVTLSCEQNLNHDAMYWYRQDPGQGLRLIYYSQIVNDFQKGDIAEGYSVSREKKESFPLTVTSAQKNPTAFYLCASSPFLGAWELFFGEGSRLTVL.